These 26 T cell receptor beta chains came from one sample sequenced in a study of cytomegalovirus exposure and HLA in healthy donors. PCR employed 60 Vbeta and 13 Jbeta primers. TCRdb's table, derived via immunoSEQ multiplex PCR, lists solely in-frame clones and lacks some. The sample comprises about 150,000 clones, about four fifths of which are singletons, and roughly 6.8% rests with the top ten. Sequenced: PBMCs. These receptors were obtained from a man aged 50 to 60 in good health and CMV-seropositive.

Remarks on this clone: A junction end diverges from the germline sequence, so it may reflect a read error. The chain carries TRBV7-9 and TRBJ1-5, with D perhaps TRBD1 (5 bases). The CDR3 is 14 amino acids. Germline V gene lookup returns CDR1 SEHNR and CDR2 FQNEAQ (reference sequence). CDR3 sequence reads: CSSGAGGINQPQHF. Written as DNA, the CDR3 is TGTTCCAGCGGTGCGGGGGGGATCAATCAGCCCCAGCATTTT.

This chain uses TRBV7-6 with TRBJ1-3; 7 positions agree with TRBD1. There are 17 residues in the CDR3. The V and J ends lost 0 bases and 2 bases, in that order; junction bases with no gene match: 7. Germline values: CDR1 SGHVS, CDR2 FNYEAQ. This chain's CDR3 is CASSLATGAITGNTIYF. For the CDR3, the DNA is TGTGCCAGCAGCTTAGCTACAGGGGCGATCACTGGAAACACCATATATTTT.

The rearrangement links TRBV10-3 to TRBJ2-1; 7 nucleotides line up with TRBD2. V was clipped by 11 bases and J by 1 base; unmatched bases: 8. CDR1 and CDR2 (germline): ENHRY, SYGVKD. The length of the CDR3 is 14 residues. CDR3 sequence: CASKRDFSYNEQFF. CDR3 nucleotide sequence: TGTGCCTCCAAGCGGGATTTTTCCTACAATGAGCAGTTCTTC.

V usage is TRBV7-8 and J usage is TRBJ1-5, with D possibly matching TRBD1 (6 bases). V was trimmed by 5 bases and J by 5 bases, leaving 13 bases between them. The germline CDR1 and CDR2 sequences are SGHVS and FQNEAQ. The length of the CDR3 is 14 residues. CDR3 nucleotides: TGTGCCAGCAGCGTGGGACAAAATGATCAGCCCCAGCATTTT. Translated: CASSVGQNDQPQHF.

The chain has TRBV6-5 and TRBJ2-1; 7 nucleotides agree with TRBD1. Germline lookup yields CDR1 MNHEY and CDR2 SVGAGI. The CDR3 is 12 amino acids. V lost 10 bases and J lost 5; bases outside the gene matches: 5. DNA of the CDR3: TGTGCCACCCGGACAGGCCACAATGAGCAGTTCTTC. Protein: CATRTGHNEQFF.

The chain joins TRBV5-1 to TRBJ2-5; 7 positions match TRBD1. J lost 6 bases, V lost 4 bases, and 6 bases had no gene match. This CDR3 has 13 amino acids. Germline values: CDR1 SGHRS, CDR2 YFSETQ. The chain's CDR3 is CASSLEGQQTQYF. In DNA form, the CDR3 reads TGCGCCAGCAGCCTAGAGGGACAGCAGACCCAGTACTTC.

The chain's CDR3 is CASSGGTSGRQETQYF. In DNA, the CDR3 is TGCGCCAGCAGCGGGGGGACTAGCGGGAGGCAAGAGACCCAGTACTTC. This chain connects TRBV5-1 to TRBJ2-5; 15 nucleotides line up with TRBD2. CDR1 is SGHRS, CDR2 YFSETQ, per germline. V gave up 4 bases and J gave up 2 bases; unmatched junction bases: 3. The CDR3 has 16 residues.

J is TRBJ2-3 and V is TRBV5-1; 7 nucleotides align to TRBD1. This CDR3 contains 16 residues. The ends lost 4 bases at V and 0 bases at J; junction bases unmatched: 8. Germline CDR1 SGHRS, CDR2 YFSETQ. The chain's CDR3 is CASSPGQTYSTDTQYF. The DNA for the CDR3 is TGCGCCAGCAGCCCGGGACAGACCTATAGCACAGATACGCAGTATTTT. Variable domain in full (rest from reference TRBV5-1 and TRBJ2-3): KAGVTQTPRYLIKTRGQQVTLSCSPISGHRSVSWYQQTPGQGLQFLFEYFSETQRNKGNFPGRFSGRQFSNSRSEMNVSTLELGDSALYLCASSPGQTYSTDTQYFGPGTRLTVL.

The DNA of the CDR3 is TGTGCCTGCGAGGGACAGGGAAGGTTCGAGCAGTACTTC. Translation: CACEGQGRFEQYF. The V gene is TRBV30, the J gene TRBJ2-7; 9 nucleotides match TRBD1. The CDR3 spans 13 residues. J gave up 6 bases and V 6 bases, and 9 bases lay outside the gene matches. CDR1 and CDR2 (germline): GTSNPN, SVGIG (reference sequence).

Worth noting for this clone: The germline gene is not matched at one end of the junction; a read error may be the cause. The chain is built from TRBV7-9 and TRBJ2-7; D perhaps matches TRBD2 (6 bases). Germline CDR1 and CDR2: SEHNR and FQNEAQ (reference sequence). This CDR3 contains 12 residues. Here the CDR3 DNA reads TGTTCCAGCGGGTCACAGCGGTACGAGCAGTACTTC. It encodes CSSGSQRYEQYF.

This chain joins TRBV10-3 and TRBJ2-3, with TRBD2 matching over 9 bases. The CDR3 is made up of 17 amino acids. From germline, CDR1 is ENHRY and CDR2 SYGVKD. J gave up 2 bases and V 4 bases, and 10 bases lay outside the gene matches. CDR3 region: CAISAASGKFVTDTQYF. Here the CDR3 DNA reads TGTGCCATCAGTGCCGCTAGCGGGAAATTTGTCACAGATACGCAGTATTTT.

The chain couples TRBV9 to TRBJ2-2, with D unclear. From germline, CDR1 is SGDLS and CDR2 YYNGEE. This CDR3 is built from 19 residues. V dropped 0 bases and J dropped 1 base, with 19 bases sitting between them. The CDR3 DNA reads TGTGCCAGCAGCGTAGTGTCACGTACCCACAAGTTGAACACCGGGGAGCTGTTTTTT. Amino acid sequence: CASSVVSRTHKLNTGELFF. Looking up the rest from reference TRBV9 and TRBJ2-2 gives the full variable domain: DSGVTQTPKHLITATGQRVTLRCSPRSGDLSVYWYQQSLDQGLQFLIQYYNGEERAKGNILERFSAQQFPDLHSELNLSSLELGDSALYFCASSVVSRTHKLNTGELFFGEGSRLTVL.

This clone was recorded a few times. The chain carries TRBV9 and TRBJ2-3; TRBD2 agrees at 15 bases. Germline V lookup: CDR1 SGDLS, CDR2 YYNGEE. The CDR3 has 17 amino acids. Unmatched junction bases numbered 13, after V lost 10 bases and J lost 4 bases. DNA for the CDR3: TGTGCCGCAACCGGACTAGCGGGAGGGCCTTCGGCAGATACGCAGTATTTT. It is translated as CAATGLAGGPSADTQYF.

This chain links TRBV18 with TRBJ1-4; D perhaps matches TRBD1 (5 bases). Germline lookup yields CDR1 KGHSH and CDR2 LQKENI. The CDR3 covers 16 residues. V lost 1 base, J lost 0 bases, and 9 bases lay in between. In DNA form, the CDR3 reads TGTGCCAGCTCACCACGCACAGGATCAACTAATGAAAAACTGTTTTTT. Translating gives CASSPRTGSTNEKLFF.

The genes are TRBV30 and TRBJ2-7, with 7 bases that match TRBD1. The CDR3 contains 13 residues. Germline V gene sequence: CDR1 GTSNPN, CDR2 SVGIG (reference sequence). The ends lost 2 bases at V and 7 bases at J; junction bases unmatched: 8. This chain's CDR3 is CAWSKGAGWEQYF. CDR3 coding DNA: TGTGCCTGGAGTAAGGGGGCCGGGTGGGAGCAGTACTTC.

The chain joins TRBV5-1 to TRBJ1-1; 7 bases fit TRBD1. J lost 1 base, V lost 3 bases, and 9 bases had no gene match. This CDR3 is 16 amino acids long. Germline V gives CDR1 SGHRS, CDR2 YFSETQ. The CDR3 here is CASSSRDSYQNTEAFF. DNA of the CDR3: TGCGCCAGCAGCTCAAGGGACAGTTATCAGAACACTGAAGCTTTCTTT.

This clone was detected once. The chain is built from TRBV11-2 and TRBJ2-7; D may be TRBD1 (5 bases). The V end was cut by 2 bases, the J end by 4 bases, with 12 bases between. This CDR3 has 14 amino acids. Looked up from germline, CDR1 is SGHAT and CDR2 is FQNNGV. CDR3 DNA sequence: TGTGCCAGCAGCTTAAGCCAGGGTGGGTACGAGCAGTACTTC. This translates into CASSLSQGGYEQYF.

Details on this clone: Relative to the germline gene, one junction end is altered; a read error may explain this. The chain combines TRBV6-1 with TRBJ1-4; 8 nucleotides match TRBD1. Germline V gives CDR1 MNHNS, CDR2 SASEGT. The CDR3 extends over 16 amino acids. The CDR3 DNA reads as TGTGCCAGCAGCGAAGGCAGGGGGCCAGTAATTGAAAAACTGTTTTTT. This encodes CASSEGRGPVIEKLFF.

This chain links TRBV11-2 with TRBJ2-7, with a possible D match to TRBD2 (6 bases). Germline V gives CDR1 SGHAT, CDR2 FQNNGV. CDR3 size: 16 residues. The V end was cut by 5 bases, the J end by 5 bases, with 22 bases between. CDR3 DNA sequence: TGTGCCAGCAGCCGGATAAGGGGCAGGACTACCGACGAGCAGTACTTC. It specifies CASSRIRGRTTDEQYF. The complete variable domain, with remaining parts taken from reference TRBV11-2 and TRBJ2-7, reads EAGVAQSPRYKIIEKRQSVAFWCNPISGHATLYWYQQILGQGPKLLIQFQNNGVVDDSQLPKDRFSAERLKGVDSTLKIQPAKLEDSAVYLCASSRIRGRTTDEQYFGPGTRLTVT.

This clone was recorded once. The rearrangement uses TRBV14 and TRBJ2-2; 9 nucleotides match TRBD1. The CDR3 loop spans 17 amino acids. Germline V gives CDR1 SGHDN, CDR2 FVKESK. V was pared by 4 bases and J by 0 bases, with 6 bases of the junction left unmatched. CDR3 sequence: CASSPRTGDANTGELFF. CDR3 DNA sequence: TGTGCCAGCAGCCCCAGGACAGGGGACGCGAACACCGGGGAGCTGTTTTTT.

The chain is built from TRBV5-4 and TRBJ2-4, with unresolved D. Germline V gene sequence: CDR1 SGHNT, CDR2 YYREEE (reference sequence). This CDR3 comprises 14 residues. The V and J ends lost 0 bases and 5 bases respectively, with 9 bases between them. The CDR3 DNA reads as TGTGCCAGCAGCTTGGGAGGATCGGAAAACATTCAGTACTTC. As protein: CASSLGGSENIQYF.

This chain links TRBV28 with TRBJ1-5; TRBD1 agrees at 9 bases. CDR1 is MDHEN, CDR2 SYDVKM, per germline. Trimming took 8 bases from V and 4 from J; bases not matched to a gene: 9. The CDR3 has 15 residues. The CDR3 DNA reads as TGTGCCAGCTTATCCTCGGACAGGGGAAATCAGCCCCAGCATTTT. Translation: CASLSSDRGNQPQHF. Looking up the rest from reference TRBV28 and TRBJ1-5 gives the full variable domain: DVKVTQSSRYLVKRTGEKVFLECVQDMDHENMFWYRQDPGLGLRLIYFSYDVKMKEKGDIPEGYSVSREKKERFSLILESASTNQTSMYLCASLSSDRGNQPQHFGDGTRLSIL.

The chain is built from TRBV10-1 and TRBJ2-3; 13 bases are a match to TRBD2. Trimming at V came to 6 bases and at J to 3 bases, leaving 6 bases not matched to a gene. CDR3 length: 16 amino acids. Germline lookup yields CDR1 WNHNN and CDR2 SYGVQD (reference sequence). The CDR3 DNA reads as TGCGCCAGCAGCGCCCCGGGACTAGCGGGAACAGATACGCAGTATTTT. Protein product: CASSAPGLAGTDTQYF.

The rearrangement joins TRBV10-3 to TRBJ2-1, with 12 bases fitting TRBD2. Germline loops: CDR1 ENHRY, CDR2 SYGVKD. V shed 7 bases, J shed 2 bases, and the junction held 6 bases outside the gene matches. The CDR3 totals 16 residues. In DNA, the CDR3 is TGTGCCATCAAGGCTAGCGGGAGGGGAACCTACAATGAGCAGTTCTTC. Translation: CAIKASGRGTYNEQFF.

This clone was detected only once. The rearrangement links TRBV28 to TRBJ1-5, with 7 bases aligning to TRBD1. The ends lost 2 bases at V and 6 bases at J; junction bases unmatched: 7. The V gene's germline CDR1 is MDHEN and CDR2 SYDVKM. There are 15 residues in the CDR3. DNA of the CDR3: TGTGCCAGCAGTTTACCAATGACAGGGTTTCAGCCCCAGCATTTT. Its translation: CASSLPMTGFQPQHF.

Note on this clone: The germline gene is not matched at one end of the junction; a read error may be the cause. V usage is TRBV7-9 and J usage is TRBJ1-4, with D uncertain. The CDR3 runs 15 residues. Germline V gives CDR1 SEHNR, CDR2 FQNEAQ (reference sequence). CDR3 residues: CSSSPEGMPNEKLFF. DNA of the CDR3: TGTTCCAGCAGCCCGGAGGGTATGCCTAATGAAAAACTGTTTTTT.